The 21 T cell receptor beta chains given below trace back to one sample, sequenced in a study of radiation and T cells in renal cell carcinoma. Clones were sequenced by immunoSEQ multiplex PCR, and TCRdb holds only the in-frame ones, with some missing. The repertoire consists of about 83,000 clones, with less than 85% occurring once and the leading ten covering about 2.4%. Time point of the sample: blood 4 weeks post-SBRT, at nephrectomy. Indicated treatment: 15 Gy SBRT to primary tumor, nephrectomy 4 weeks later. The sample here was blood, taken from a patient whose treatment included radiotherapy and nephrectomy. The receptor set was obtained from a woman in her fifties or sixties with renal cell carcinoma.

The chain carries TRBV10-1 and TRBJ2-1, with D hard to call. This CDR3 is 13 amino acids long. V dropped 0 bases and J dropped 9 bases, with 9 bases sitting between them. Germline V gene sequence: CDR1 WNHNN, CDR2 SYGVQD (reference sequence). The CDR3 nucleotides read TGCGCCAGCAGTGAGTCGGGGTTGGGTGAGCAGTTCTTC. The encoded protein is CASSESGLGEQFF.

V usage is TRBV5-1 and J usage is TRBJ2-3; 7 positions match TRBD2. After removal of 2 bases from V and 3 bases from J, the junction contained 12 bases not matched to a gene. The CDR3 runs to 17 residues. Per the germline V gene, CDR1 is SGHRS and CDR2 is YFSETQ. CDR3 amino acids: CASSLGVSSGRTDTQYF. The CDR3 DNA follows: TGCGCCAGCAGCTTAGGGGTGTCTAGCGGAAGGACAGATACGCAGTATTTT.

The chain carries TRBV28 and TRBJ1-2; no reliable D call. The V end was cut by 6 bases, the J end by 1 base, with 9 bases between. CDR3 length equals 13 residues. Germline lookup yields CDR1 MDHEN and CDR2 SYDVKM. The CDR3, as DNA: TGTGCCAGCAGCACACCTGATAACTATGGCTACACCTTC. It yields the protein CASSTPDNYGYTF.

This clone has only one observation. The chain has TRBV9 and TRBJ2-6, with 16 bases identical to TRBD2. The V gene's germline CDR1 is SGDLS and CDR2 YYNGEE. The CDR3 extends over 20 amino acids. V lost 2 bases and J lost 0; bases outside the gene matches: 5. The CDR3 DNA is TGTGCCAGCAGCGTTACCGGGACTAGCGGGAGGGGCTCTGGGGCCAACGTCCTGACTTTC. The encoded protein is CASSVTGTSGRGSGANVLTF.

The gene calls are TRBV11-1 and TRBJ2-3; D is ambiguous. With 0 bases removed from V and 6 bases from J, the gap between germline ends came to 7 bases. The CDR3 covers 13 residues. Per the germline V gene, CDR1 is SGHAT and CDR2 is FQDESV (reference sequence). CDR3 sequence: CASSLAGSDTQYF. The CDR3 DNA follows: TGTGCCAGCAGCTTAGCGGGGTCTGATACGCAGTATTTT. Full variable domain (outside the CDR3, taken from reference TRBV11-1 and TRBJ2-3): EAEVAQSPRYKITEKSQAVAFWCDPISGHATLYWYRQILGQGPELLVQFQDESVVDDSQLPKDRFSAERLKGVDSTLKIQPAELGDSAMYLCASSLAGSDTQYFGPGTRLTVL.

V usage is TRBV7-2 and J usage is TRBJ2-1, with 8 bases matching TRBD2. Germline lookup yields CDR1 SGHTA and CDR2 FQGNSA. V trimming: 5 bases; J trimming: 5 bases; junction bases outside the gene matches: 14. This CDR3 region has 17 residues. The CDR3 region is CASSPEWTGLGDNEQFF. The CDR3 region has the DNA TGTGCCAGCAGCCCCGAGTGGACGGGACTAGGGGACAATGAGCAGTTCTTC.

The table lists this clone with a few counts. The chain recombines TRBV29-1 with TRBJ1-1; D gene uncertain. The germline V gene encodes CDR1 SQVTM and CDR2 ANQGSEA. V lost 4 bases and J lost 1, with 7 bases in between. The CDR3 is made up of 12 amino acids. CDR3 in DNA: TGCAGCGTTGTTGGGAGGAACACTGAAGCTTTCTTT. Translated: CSVVGRNTEAFF.

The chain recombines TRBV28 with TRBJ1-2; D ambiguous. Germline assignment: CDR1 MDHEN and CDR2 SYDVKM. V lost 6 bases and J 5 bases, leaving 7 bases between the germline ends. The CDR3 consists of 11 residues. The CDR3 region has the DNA TGTGCCAGCAGCTCTCCTTATGGCTACACCTTC. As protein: CASSSPYGYTF.

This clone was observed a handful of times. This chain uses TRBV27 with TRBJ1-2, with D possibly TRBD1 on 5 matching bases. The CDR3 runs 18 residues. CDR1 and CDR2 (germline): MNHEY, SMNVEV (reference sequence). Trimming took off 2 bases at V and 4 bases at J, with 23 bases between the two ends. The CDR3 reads CASSLAGPGRGIFYGYTF. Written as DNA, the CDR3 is TGTGCCAGCAGTTTAGCGGGGCCAGGGCGGGGTATATTCTATGGCTACACCTTC.

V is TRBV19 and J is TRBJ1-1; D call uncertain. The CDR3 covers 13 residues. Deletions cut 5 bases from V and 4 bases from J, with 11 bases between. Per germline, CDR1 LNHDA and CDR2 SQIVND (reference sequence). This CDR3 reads CASSVSTGTEAFF. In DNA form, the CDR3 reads TGTGCCAGTAGTGTCTCGACGGGCACTGAAGCTTTCTTT. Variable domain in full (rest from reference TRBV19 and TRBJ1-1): DGGITQSPKYLFRKEGQNVTLSCEQNLNHDAMYWYRQDPGQGLRLIYYSQIVNDFQKGDIAEGYSVSREKKESFPLTVTSAQKNPTAFYLCASSVSTGTEAFFGQGTRLTVV.

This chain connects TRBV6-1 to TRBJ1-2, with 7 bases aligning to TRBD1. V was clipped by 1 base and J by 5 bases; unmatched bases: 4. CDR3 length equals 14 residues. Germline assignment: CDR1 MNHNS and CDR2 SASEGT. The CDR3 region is CASSEEAQGYGYTF. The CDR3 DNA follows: TGTGCCAGCAGTGAAGAGGCACAGGGGTATGGCTACACCTTC.

The CDR3 DNA follows: TGTGCCAGTAGTATACCCAGGGGGCGCGCAGATACGCAGTATTTT. Amino acids: CASSIPRGRADTQYF. This rearrangement joins TRBV19 to TRBJ2-3, with 8 bases matching TRBD1. Germline values: CDR1 LNHDA, CDR2 SQIVND (reference sequence). The CDR3 sequence is 15 residues long. The ends lost 2 bases at V and 4 bases at J; junction bases unmatched: 5.

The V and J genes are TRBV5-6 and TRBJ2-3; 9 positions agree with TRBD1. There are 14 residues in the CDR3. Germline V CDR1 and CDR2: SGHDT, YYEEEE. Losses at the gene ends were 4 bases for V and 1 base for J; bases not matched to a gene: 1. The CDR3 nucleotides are TGTGCCAGCAGCAACAGGGGGCGCACAGATACGCAGTATTTT. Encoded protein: CASSNRGRTDTQYF.

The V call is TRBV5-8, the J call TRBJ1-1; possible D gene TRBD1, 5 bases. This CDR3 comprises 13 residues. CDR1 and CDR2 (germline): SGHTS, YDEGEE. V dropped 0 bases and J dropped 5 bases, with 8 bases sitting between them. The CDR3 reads CASSLEQATEAFF. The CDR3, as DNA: TGTGCCAGCAGCTTGGAACAGGCGACTGAAGCTTTCTTT.

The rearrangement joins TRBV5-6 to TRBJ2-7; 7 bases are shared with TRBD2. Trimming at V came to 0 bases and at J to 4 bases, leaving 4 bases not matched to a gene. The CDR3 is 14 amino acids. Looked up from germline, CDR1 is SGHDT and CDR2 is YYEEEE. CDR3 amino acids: CASSLALAVYEQYF. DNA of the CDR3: TGTGCCAGCAGCTTGGCTCTAGCGGTATACGAGCAGTACTTC.

The CDR3 spells CASSAWDHPAGEQYF. DNA for the CDR3: TGTGCCAGCAGCGCCTGGGACCACCCCGCGGGGGAGCAGTACTTC. The chain uses TRBV9 and TRBJ2-7, with D perhaps matching TRBD2 (6 bases). In germline, CDR1 is SGDLS, CDR2 YYNGEE. V lost 3 bases, J lost 7 bases, and 20 bases lay in between. The CDR3 extends over 15 amino acids. The whole variable domain, filled in from reference TRBV9 and TRBJ2-7, reads DSGVTQTPKHLITATGQRVTLRCSPRSGDLSVYWYQQSLDQGLQFLIQYYNGEERAKGNILERFSAQQFPDLHSELNLSSLELGDSALYFCASSAWDHPAGEQYFGPGTRLTVT.

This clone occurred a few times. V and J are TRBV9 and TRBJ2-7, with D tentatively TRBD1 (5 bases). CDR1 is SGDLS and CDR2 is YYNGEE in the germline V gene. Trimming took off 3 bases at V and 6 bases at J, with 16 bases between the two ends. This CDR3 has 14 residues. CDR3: CASSEQNGGAEQYF. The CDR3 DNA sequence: TGTGCCAGCAGCGAACAAAACGGTGGGGCCGAGCAGTACTTC. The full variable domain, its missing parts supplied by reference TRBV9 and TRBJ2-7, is DSGVTQTPKHLITATGQRVTLRCSPRSGDLSVYWYQQSLDQGLQFLIQYYNGEERAKGNILERFSAQQFPDLHSELNLSSLELGDSALYFCASSEQNGGAEQYFGPGTRLTVT.

In DNA, the CDR3 is TGTGCCAGCAGCCCCGGGGGGGGGAACTATGGCTACACCTTC. The encoded protein is CASSPGGGNYGYTF. This chain joins TRBV6-5 and TRBJ1-2, with a tentative D call TRBD1 (5 bases). With 6 bases removed from V and 2 bases from J, the gap between germline ends came to 13 bases. Germline loops: CDR1 MNHEY, CDR2 SVGAGI. CDR3 length: 14 amino acids.

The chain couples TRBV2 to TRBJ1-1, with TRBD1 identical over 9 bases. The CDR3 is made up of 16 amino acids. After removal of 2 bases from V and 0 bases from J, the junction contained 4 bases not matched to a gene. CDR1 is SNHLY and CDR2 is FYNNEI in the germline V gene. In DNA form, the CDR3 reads TGTGCCAGCAGTGAACGCGACAGGGGGGTGAACACTGAAGCTTTCTTT. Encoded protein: CASSERDRGVNTEAFF.

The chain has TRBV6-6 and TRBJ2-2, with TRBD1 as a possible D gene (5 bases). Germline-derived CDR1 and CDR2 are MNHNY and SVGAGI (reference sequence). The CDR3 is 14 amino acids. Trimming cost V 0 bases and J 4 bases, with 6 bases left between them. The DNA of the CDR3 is TGTGCCAGCAGTTACTCAGGGGTCACCGGGGAGCTGTTTTTT. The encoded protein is CASSYSGVTGELFF.

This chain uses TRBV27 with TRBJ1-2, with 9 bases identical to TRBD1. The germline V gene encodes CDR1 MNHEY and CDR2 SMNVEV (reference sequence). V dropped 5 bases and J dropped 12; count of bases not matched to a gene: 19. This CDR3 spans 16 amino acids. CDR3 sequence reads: CASSPIPWTGATPDTF. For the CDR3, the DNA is TGTGCCAGCAGTCCTATCCCGTGGACAGGGGCTACGCCCGACACCTTC.